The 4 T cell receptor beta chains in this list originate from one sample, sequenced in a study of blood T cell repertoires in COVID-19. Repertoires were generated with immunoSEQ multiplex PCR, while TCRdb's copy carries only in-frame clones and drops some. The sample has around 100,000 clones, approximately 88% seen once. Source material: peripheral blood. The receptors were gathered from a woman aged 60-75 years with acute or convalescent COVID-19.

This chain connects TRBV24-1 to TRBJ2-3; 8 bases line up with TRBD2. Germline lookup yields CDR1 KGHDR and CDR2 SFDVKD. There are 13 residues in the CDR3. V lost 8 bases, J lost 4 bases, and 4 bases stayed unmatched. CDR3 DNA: TGTGCCACCACGGCGGGAGGTGCAGATACGCAGTATTTT. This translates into CATTAGGADTQYF.

For the CDR3, the DNA is TGCGCCAGCAGGCCATCAACAGGGGGCGGAGAGACCCAGTACTTC. This codes for CASRPSTGGGETQYF. The V and J genes are TRBV5-1 and TRBJ2-5; 9 nucleotides match TRBD1. The CDR3 totals 15 residues. Looked up from germline, CDR1 is SGHRS and CDR2 is YFSETQ. The trim removed 5 bases at V and 4 bases at J, leaving 9 bases unmatched.

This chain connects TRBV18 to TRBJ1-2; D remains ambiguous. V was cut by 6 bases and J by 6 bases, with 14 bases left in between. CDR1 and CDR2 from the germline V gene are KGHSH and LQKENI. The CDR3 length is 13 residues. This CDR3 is CASSIQAADGYTF. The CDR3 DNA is TGTGCCAGCTCCATCCAGGCAGCAGATGGCTACACCTTC. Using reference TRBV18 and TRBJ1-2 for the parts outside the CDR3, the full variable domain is NAGVMQNPRHLVRRRGQEARLRCSPMKGHSHVYWYRQLPEEGLKFMVYLQKENIIDESGMPKERFSAEFPKEGPSILRIQQVVRGDSAAYFCASSIQAADGYTFGSGTRLTVV.

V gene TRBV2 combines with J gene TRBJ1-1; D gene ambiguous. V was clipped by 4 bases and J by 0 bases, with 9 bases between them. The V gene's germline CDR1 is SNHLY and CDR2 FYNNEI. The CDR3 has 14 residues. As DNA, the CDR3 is TGTGCCAGCAGTGTGCACTCCGTGAACACTGAAGCTTTCTTT. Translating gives CASSVHSVNTEAFF.